What follows describes a single T cell receptor (beta chain). Antigen unknown. V was shortened by 4 bases and J by 11 bases, with 13 bases between the two germline ends. Germline V gene sequence: CDR1 SGDLS, CDR2 YYNGEE. The CDR3 spans 12 residues. This sample was included in a study of cytomegalovirus exposure and HLA in healthy donors. Points from the study as a whole: Despite most TCR sequences being rare, some public TCRs occurred in many donors. V segments that were indistinguishable, TRBV6-2 and TRBV6-3 among them, were omitted from analysis. HLA alleles showed associations with about 17,000 TCR beta sequences in a later analysis, at a 0.05 false discovery rate. Across donors, sequencing depth was assumed by presence/absence analyses to be roughly uniform.

PCR involved 60 Vbeta and 13 Jbeta primers. The method was immunoSEQ multiplex PCR; TCRdb's version includes in-frame clones alone and lacks a portion of them. The table lists about 220,000 clones, approximately 83% of them singletons. V and J are TRBV9 and TRBJ1-5, with D maybe TRBD1 (5 bases). Sequenced material: PBMCs. This clonotype was obtained from a boy between 2 and 10 years old in good health and CMV-seronegative. CDR3 region: CASSWGDEAQHF. The CDR3 DNA sequence: TGTGCCAGCAGCTGGGGGGATGAGGCCCAGCATTTT. Based on the CDR3 plus reference TRBV9 and TRBJ1-5, the full variable domain is DSGVTQTPKHLITATGQRVTLRCSPRSGDLSVYWYQQSLDQGLQFLIQYYNGEERAKGNILERFSAQQFPDLHSELNLSSLELGDSALYFCASSWGDEAQHFGDGTRLSIL.